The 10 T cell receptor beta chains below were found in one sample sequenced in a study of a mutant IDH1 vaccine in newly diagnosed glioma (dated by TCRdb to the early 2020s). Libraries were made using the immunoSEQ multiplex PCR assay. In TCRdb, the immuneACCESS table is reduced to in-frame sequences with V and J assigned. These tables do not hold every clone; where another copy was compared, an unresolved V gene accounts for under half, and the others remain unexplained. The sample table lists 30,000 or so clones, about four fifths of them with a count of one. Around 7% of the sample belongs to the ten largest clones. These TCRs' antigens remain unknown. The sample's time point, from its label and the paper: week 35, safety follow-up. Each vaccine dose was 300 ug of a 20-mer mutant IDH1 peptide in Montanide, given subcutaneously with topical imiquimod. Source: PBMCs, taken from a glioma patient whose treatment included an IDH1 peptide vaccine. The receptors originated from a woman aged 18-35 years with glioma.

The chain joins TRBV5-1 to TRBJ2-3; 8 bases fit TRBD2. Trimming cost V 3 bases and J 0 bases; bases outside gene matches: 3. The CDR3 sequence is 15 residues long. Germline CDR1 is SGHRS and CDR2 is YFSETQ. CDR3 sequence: CASSSGGSSTDTQYF. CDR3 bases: TGCGCCAGCAGCTCGGGGGGGTCGAGCACAGATACGCAGTATTTT.

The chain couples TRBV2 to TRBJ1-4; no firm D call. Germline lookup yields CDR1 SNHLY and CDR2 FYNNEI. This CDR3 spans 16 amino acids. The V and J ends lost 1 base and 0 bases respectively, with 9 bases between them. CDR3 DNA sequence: TGTGCCAGCAGTGAAGTAAAGGCCGCAACTAATGAAAAACTGTTTTTT. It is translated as CASSEVKAATNEKLFF.

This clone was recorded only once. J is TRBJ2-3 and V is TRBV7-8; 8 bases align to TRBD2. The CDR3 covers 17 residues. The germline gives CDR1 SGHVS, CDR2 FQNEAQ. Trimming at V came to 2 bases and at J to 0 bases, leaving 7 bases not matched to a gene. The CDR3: CASSLSLASGSTDTQYF. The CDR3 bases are TGTGCCAGCAGCTTAAGCCTGGCTAGCGGGAGCACAGATACGCAGTATTTT.

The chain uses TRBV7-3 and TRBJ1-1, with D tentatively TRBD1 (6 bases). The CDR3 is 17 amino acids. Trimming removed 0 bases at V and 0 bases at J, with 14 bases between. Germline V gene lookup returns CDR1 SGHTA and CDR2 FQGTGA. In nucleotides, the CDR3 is TGTGCCAGCAGCTTAACGGGGGGGCAGGTAATGAACACTGAAGCTTTCTTT. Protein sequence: CASSLTGGQVMNTEAFF.

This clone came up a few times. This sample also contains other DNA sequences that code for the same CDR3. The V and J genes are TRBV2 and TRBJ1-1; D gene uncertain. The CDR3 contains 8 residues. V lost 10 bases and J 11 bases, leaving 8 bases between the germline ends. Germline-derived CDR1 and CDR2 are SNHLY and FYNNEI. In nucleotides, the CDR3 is TGTGCCACTCACCCGGCTTTCTTT. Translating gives CATHPAFF.

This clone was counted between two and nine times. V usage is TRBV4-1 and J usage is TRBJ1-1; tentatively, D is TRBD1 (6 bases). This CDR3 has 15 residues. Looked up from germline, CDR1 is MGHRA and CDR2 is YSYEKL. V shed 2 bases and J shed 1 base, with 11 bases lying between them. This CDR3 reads CASSQNSQGNTEAFF. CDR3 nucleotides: TGCGCCAGCAGCCAAAACTCACAGGGGAACACTGAAGCTTTCTTT.

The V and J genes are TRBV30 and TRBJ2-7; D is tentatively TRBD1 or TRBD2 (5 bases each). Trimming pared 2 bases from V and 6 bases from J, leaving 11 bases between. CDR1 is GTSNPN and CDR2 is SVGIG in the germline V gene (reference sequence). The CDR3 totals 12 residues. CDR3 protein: CAWSLQAGEQYF. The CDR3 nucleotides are TGTGCCTGGAGTTTACAGGCGGGCGAGCAGTACTTC.

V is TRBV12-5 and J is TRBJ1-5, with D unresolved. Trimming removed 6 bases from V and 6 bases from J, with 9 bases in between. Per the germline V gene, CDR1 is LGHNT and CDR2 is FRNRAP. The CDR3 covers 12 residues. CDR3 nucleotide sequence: TGTGCTAGTGGCCTTGTTAGTCAGCCCCAGCATTTT. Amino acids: CASGLVSQPQHF.

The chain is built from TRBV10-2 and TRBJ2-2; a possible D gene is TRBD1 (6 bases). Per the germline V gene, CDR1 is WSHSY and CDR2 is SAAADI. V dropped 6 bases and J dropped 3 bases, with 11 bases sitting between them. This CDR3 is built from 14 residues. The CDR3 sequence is CASRRGLDTGELFF. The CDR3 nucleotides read TGCGCCAGCAGGAGGGGGTTGGACACCGGGGAGCTGTTTTTT.

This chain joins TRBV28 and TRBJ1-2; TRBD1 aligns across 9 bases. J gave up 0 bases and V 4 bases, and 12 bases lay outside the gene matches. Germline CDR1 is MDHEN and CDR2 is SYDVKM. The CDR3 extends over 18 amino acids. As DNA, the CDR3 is TGTGCCAGCAGTTCGTCTTTCCGGGACAGGGCATCTAACTATGGCTACACCTTC. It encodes CASSSSFRDRASNYGYTF.